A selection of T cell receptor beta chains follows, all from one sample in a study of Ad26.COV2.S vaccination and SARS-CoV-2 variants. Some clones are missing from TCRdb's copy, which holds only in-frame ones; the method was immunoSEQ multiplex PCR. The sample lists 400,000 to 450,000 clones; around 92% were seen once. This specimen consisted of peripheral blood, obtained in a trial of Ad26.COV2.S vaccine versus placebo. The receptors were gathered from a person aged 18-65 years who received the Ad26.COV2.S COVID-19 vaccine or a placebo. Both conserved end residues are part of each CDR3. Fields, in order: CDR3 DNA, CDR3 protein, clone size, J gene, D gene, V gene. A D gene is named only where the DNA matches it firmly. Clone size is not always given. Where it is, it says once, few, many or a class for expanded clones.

cdr3_nt: TGTGCCAGCAGCTCGAAACGGGGTACCGGGGAGCTGTTTTTT; cdr3_aa: CASSSKRGTGELFF; clone_size: .; j_call: TRBJ2-2; d_call: .; v_call: TRBV5-4
cdr3_nt: TGCGCCAGCAGCCAAGATAACGGCCCCCTGAACACCGGGGAGCTGTTTTTT; cdr3_aa: CASSQDNGPLNTGELFF; clone_size: .; j_call: TRBJ2-2; d_call: .; v_call: TRBV4-3
cdr3_nt: TGTGCCAGCAGCGTAGTCGGGGCCGCCTACAATGAGCAGTTCTTC; cdr3_aa: CASSVVGAAYNEQFF; clone_size: .; j_call: TRBJ2-1; d_call: .; v_call: TRBV9
cdr3_nt: TGTGCCAGCAGTTACAAAGGTTCGCCATACAATGAGCAGTTCTTC; cdr3_aa: CASSYKGSPYNEQFF; clone_size: once; j_call: TRBJ2-1; d_call: .; v_call: TRBV6-5
cdr3_nt: TGTGCCAGCAGCTTAACTGGAGGGGACTACAATGAGCAGTTCTTC; cdr3_aa: CASSLTGGDYNEQFF; clone_size: .; j_call: TRBJ2-1; d_call: .; v_call: TRBV7-2
cdr3_nt: TGTGCCAGCAGTTCCTTTCGGAACTACGAGCAGTACTTC; cdr3_aa: CASSSFRNYEQYF; clone_size: .; j_call: TRBJ2-7; d_call: .; v_call: TRBV12-3/TRBV12-4
cdr3_nt: TGCAGCGTTGAAGATTCGGCAGGTCTCGAGCAGTACTTC; cdr3_aa: CSVEDSAGLEQYF; clone_size: .; j_call: TRBJ2-7; d_call: .; v_call: TRBV29-1
cdr3_nt: TGTGCTAGTGCCCTAGGGTCGGGACACCGAATGGAAATGAACACTGAAGCTTTCTTT; cdr3_aa: CASALGSGHRMEMNTEAFF; clone_size: .; j_call: TRBJ1-1; d_call: .; v_call: TRBV12-5
cdr3_nt: TGTGCCAGCAGCTTATCGAGCACCGGGACAGGGAGAGGCTACACCTTC; cdr3_aa: CASSLSSTGTGRGYTF; clone_size: .; j_call: TRBJ1-2; d_call: TRBD1; v_call: TRBV7-2
cdr3_nt: TGTGCCAGCAGCTTGAGGGGAGGCACAGATACGCAGTATTTT; cdr3_aa: CASSLRGGTDTQYF; clone_size: .; j_call: TRBJ2-3; d_call: .; v_call: TRBV5-4
cdr3_nt: TGTGCCAGTACCTCTTCGACCGGGACAGGCTTCTATGGCTACACCTTC; cdr3_aa: CASTSSTGTGFYGYTF; clone_size: .; j_call: TRBJ1-2; d_call: TRBD1; v_call: TRBV19
cdr3_nt: TGTGCCAGCAGCGAAAGTAACGAGCAGTACTTC; cdr3_aa: CASSESNEQYF; clone_size: .; j_call: TRBJ2-7; d_call: .; v_call: TRBV2
cdr3_nt: TGTGCCAGCATCCCCGAAATGGGAGGAAACACCATATATTTT; cdr3_aa: CASIPEMGGNTIYF; clone_size: .; j_call: TRBJ1-3; d_call: .; v_call: TRBV7-6
cdr3_nt: TGTGCCAGCAGTTATTGTGAGCAGTTCTTC; cdr3_aa: CASSYCEQFF; clone_size: .; j_call: TRBJ2-1; d_call: .; v_call: TRBV6-5
cdr3_nt: TGTGCCAGCAGCTTAGTCGGGGGCGGTCAAGAGCAGTACTTC; cdr3_aa: CASSLVGGGQEQYF; clone_size: .; j_call: TRBJ2-7; d_call: .; v_call: TRBV7-2
cdr3_nt: TGTGCCAGCTCTCAGGCGGCAGATACGCAGTATTTT; cdr3_aa: CASSQAADTQYF; clone_size: .; j_call: TRBJ2-3; d_call: .; v_call: TRBV12-3/TRBV12-4
cdr3_nt: TGTGCCAGCAGTGACGGCCCCGGGGGGCGAGGGTACGAGCAGTACTTC; cdr3_aa: CASSDGPGGRGYEQYF; clone_size: once; j_call: TRBJ2-7; d_call: .; v_call: TRBV2
cdr3_nt: TGTGCCAGCAGCTTATCTTGGGGTGAGCAGTTCTTC; cdr3_aa: CASSLSWGEQFF; clone_size: .; j_call: TRBJ2-1; d_call: .; v_call: TRBV7-6
cdr3_nt: TGTGCCAGCAGCGCCCGAGGAGATGAAAAACTGTTTTTT; cdr3_aa: CASSARGDEKLFF; clone_size: .; j_call: TRBJ1-4; d_call: .; v_call: TRBV2
cdr3_nt: TGTGCCAGCCGCCGGGACACAGATACGCAGTATTTT; cdr3_aa: CASRRDTDTQYF; clone_size: .; j_call: TRBJ2-3; d_call: .; v_call: TRBV12-3/TRBV12-4
cdr3_nt: TGTGCCAGCAGCCAAGGGGGTAGGGAGACCCAGTACTTC; cdr3_aa: CASSQGGRETQYF; clone_size: once; j_call: TRBJ2-5; d_call: .; v_call: TRBV7-8
cdr3_nt: TGTGCCATCAGTGATCGGACCCGGGGTTTAACCTTC; cdr3_aa: CAISDRTRGLTF; clone_size: .; j_call: TRBJ1-2; d_call: .; v_call: TRBV10-3
cdr3_nt: TGTGCCAGCAGCTTCGAGGGGAGGGCTGAAGCTTTCTTT; cdr3_aa: CASSFEGRAEAFF; clone_size: .; j_call: TRBJ1-1; d_call: .; v_call: TRBV7-9
cdr3_nt: TGTGCCAGCAGTTCGGACAGGGTGGAATTTAATTCACCCCTCCACTTT; cdr3_aa: CASSSDRVEFNSPLHF; clone_size: .; j_call: TRBJ1-6; d_call: TRBD1; v_call: TRBV6-6
cdr3_nt: TGTGCCAGCAGCTTGGCCGACTACGAGCAGTACTTC; cdr3_aa: CASSLADYEQYF; clone_size: .; j_call: TRBJ2-7; d_call: .; v_call: TRBV5-5
cdr3_nt: TGTGCCAGCTCACCGAGGGAAGTTGAGACCCAGTACTTC; cdr3_aa: CASSPREVETQYF; clone_size: once; j_call: TRBJ2-5; d_call: .; v_call: TRBV18